This T cell receptor (beta chain) emerged from a study of immune evolution from preneoplasia to lung adenocarcinoma. Germline CDR1 SGHAT, CDR2 FQNNGV. CDR3 length equals 15 residues. V lost 7 bases and J 6 bases, leaving 18 bases between the germline ends. Clones were sequenced by immunoSEQ multiplex PCR, and TCRdb holds only the in-frame ones, with some missing. Counted here are about 5,500 clones, roughly 83% occurring once; the ten biggest clones make up 3.5% to 4.5%. Notes on this clone: Its antigen remains unidentified.

General study results and limits: Later-stage lesions appeared to have more T cells, more diversity, less clonality. Top clone frequencies peaked in normal lung, apparently declining through invasive adenocarcinoma.

Sequenced input: FFPE adjacent normal lung tissue. The chain couples TRBV11-2 to TRBJ2-2; D might be TRBD1 (6 bases). This receptor was identified in a person between 70 and 80 years old with lung adenocarcinoma. The CDR3 coding sequence is TGTGCCAGCACCCACAGGGACCGGGGATCCGGGGAGCTGTTTTTT. This codes for CASTHRDRGSGELFF.